This paragraph covers one TCR beta chain sequence. Some clones are missing from TCRdb's copy, which holds only in-frame ones; the method was immunoSEQ multiplex PCR. The sample carries around 77,000 clones, roughly nine tenths recorded once. This sample was included in a study of T cell changes during pregnancy in multiple sclerosis. This CDR3 is built from 16 residues. Germline CDR1 is MDHEN and CDR2 is SYDVKM. V lost 2 bases to trimming and J lost 4 bases, with 14 bases between them. This specimen was peripheral blood, taken in the third trimester of pregnancy. The sequence was collected from a female donor in good health, enrolled as a control in a pregnancy study. This chain uses TRBV28 with TRBJ2-2, with a possible D match to TRBD2 (7 bases). CDR3 loop: CASSLGGGQSTGELFF. The CDR3 nucleotides are TGTGCCAGCAGTTTAGGGGGGGGGCAATCCACCGGGGAGCTGTTTTTT.